The clone carrying this T cell receptor beta chain has more than one count but fewer than ten. The antigen is not known. This sample was included in a study of cytomegalovirus exposure and HLA in healthy donors. Across the study: As released early, the data held 70 million to 100 million unique TCRs from HLA-typed donors. In terms of ancestry, the Caucasian-associated cluster contained 75% to 90% of the roughly 360 genotyped donors.

The study, taken as a whole, reports: For most TCR beta V segments, an earlier analysis put the productive rate at about 87% or about 30% of the time.

The PCR made use of 60 Vbeta and 13 Jbeta primers. Assay: immunoSEQ multiplex PCR; the TCRdb copy retains only in-frame clones and omits some. The sample contains about 200,000 clones, 55% to 75% of which appear only once. When sampled, the donors appeared nominally healthy, though they likely had unrecorded immune exposures. This TCR was recovered from a man between 35 and 55 years old in good health and CMV-seropositive. The sequenced sample consisted of PBMCs.

The CDR3 DNA sequence: TGTGCCAGCAGCATTCAGGGTTTTAGCAATCAGCCCCAGCATTTT. Its protein product is CASSIQGFSNQPQHF. This chain uses TRBV7-9 with TRBJ1-5; maybe TRBD1 (5 bases). CDR3 size: 15 residues. CDR1 is SEHNR and CDR2 is FQNEAQ in the germline V gene (reference sequence). V dropped 5 bases and J dropped 0 bases, with 11 bases sitting between them.